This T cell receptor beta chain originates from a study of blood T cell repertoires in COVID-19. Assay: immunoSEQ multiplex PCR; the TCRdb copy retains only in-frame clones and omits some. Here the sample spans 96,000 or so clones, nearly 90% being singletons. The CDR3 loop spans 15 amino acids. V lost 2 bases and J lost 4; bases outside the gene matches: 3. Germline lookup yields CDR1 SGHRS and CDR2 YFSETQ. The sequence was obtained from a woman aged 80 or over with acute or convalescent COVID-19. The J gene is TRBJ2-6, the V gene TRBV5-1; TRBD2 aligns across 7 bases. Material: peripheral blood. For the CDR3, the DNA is TGCGCCAGCAGCTTAGCGGGACCAGGGGCCAACGTCCTGACTTTC. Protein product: CASSLAGPGANVLTF.